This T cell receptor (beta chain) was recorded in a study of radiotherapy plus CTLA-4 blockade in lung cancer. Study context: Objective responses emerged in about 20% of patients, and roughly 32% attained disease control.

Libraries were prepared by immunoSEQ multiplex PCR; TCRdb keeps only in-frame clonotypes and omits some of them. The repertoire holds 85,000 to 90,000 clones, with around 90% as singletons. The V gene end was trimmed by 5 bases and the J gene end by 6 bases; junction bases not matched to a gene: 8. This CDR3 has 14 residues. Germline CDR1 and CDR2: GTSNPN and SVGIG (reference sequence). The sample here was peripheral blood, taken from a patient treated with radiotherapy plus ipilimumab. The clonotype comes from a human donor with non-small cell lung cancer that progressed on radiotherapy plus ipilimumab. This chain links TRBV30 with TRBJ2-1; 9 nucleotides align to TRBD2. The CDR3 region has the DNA TGTGCCTGGCAGGCGGGAGGGCCGCTCAATGAGCAGTTCTTC. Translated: CAWQAGGPLNEQFF.